Listed below are T cell receptor beta chains from one sample, sequenced in a study of identical twins. TCRdb re-analysed the 5' RACE reads in MiXCR, keeping a single row per CDR3 protein. The sample lists fewer than 650,000 distinct CDR3 sequences, approximately 10% occurring once. This sample also appeared in a second study, on yellow fever vaccine responses in identical twins.

Sequenced: PBMCs. The source of these receptors is a woman aged 18-29 years in good health. Both conserved end residues are part of each CDR3. Each record gives: CDR3 protein, CDR3 DNA, clone size, J gene, V gene, D gene. D genes are given only for firm matches. The listing skips clone size in some rows; elsewhere it reads once, few, many or a size class.

CDR3aa: CASKESSGANVLTF; CDR3nt: TGTGCCTCAAAGGAGAGCTCTGGGGCCAACGTCCTGACTTTC; abundance: NA; j_gene: TRBJ2-6; v_gene: TRBV10-3; d_gene: NA
CDR3aa: CASGLPPYTEAFF; CDR3nt: TGTGCTAGTGGTTTGCCCCCTTACACTGAAGCTTTCTTT; abundance: NA; j_gene: TRBJ1-1; v_gene: TRBV12-5; d_gene: NA
CDR3aa: CASSLVEGVKSQYF; CDR3nt: TGCGCCAGCAGCTTGGTGGAGGGGGTGAAGTCCCAGTACTTC; abundance: few; j_gene: TRBJ2-5; v_gene: TRBV5-1; d_gene: NA
CDR3aa: CASTPTGIYSYNEQFF; CDR3nt: TGTGCCAGCACCCCCACGGGGATTTACTCCTACAATGAGCAGTTCTTC; abundance: many; j_gene: TRBJ2-1; v_gene: TRBV28; d_gene: NA
CDR3aa: CASSDPGTQYF; CDR3nt: TGTGCCAGCAGCGATCCCGGTACCCAGTACTTC; abundance: few; j_gene: TRBJ2-5; v_gene: TRBV9; d_gene: NA
CDR3aa: CASTDTYNEQFF; CDR3nt: TGTGCCAGCACAGACACGTACAATGAGCAGTTCTTC; abundance: few; j_gene: TRBJ2-1; v_gene: TRBV5-4; d_gene: NA
CDR3aa: CASSSGQGWMNEYF; CDR3nt: TGTGCCAGCAGCTCGGGACAGGGGTGGATGAACGAGTACTTC; abundance: few; j_gene: TRBJ2-7; v_gene: TRBV7-9; d_gene: TRBD1
CDR3aa: CAISATSAYTDTQYF; CDR3nt: TGTGCCATCAGTGCGACTAGCGCCTACACAGATACGCAGTATTTT; abundance: many; j_gene: TRBJ2-3; v_gene: TRBV10-3; d_gene: TRBD2
CDR3aa: CASRGGESFYEQYF; CDR3nt: TGTGCCTCCCGGGGGGGCGAGTCTTTCTACGAGCAGTACTTC; abundance: few; j_gene: TRBJ2-7; v_gene: TRBV28; d_gene: TRBD2
CDR3aa: CASTPTGTETTGELFF; CDR3nt: TGCGCCAGCACCCCTACGGGAACGGAAACCACCGGGGAGCTGTTTTTT; abundance: many; j_gene: TRBJ2-2; v_gene: TRBV5-1; d_gene: NA
CDR3aa: CSARVSGYEQYF; CDR3nt: TGCAGTGCTAGAGTATCTGGCTACGAGCAGTACTTC; abundance: few; j_gene: TRBJ2-7; v_gene: TRBV20-1; d_gene: NA
CDR3aa: CASSFRGDGTQYF; CDR3nt: TGTGCCAGCAGTTTCAGGGGTGACGGGACCCAGTACTTC; abundance: few; j_gene: TRBJ2-5; v_gene: TRBV3-1; d_gene: NA
CDR3aa: CSVALSYEQYF; CDR3nt: TGCAGCGTTGCCTTAAGCTACGAGCAGTACTTC; abundance: NA; j_gene: TRBJ2-7; v_gene: TRBV29-1; d_gene: NA
CDR3aa: CASSLALGTVTEAFF; CDR3nt: TGCGCCAGCAGCTTGGCGTTGGGGACAGTCACTGAAGCTTTCTTT; abundance: many; j_gene: TRBJ1-1; v_gene: TRBV5-1; d_gene: TRBD1
CDR3aa: CASTLNTDTQYF; CDR3nt: TGTGCCAGCACCCTTAACACAGATACGCAGTATTTT; abundance: NA; j_gene: TRBJ2-3; v_gene: TRBV7-2; d_gene: NA
CDR3aa: CATEEKDRTYEQYF; CDR3nt: TGTGCCACAGAAGAGAAAGACAGGACCTACGAGCAGTACTTC; abundance: few; j_gene: TRBJ2-7; v_gene: TRBV6-1; d_gene: NA
CDR3aa: CSARAGTGGHEQYF; CDR3nt: TGCAGTGCGCGGGCCGGGACAGGGGGTCACGAGCAGTACTTC; abundance: few; j_gene: TRBJ2-7; v_gene: TRBV20-1; d_gene: TRBD1
CDR3aa: CASSPSTYPYEQYF; CDR3nt: TGTGCCAGCAGCCCTTCGACCTACCCCTACGAGCAGTACTTC; abundance: NA; j_gene: TRBJ2-7; v_gene: TRBV7-8; d_gene: NA
CDR3aa: CASSQRQGSDYGYTF; CDR3nt: TGTGCCAGCAGCCAGAGACAGGGCTCAGACTATGGCTACACCTTC; abundance: NA; j_gene: TRBJ1-2; v_gene: TRBV5-5; d_gene: TRBD1
CDR3aa: CASSQEGSYTGELFF; CDR3nt: TGCGCCAGCAGCCAGGAAGGTAGTTACACCGGGGAGCTGTTTTTT; abundance: NA; j_gene: TRBJ2-2; v_gene: TRBV4-1; d_gene: NA
CDR3aa: CASIKSGQGIETQYF; CDR3nt: TGCGCCAGCATCAAGTCAGGACAGGGGATAGAGACCCAGTACTTC; abundance: few; j_gene: TRBJ2-5; v_gene: TRBV5-1; d_gene: TRBD1
CDR3aa: CASSFGPGLPQYF; CDR3nt: TGTGCCAGCAGCTTCGGGCCCGGCCTGCCCCAGTACTTC; abundance: NA; j_gene: TRBJ2-5; v_gene: TRBV7-9; d_gene: NA
CDR3aa: CASSLSLVGRNSGANVLTF; CDR3nt: TGTGCCAGCAGCCTATCGCTCGTTGGCAGGAACTCTGGGGCCAACGTCCTGACTTTC; abundance: few; j_gene: TRBJ2-6; v_gene: TRBV3-1; d_gene: NA
CDR3aa: CAIIKTGLGSEQYF; CDR3nt: TGTGCCATCATTAAGACGGGCCTTGGAAGCGAGCAGTACTTC; abundance: many; j_gene: TRBJ2-7; v_gene: TRBV10-3; d_gene: NA
CDR3aa: CASSLTGGNEQYF; CDR3nt: TGTGCCAGCAGTTTAACAGGGGGCAACGAGCAGTACTTC; abundance: many; j_gene: TRBJ2-7; v_gene: TRBV27; d_gene: TRBD1
CDR3aa: CAWSGPRWQGARDSYEQYF; CDR3nt: TGTGCCTGGAGTGGACCCAGATGGCAGGGCGCCCGGGACTCCTACGAGCAGTACTTC; abundance: NA; j_gene: TRBJ2-7; v_gene: TRBV30; d_gene: NA
CDR3aa: CASSFTGLQETQYF; CDR3nt: TGTGCCAGCAGCTTTACAGGGCTCCAAGAGACCCAGTACTTC; abundance: NA; j_gene: TRBJ2-5; v_gene: TRBV7-2; d_gene: NA
CDR3aa: CASSLVLQVNSPLHF; CDR3nt: TGTGCCAGCAGCTTAGTCTTACAGGTTAATTCACCCCTCCACTTT; abundance: many; j_gene: TRBJ1-6; v_gene: TRBV11-2; d_gene: NA
CDR3aa: CASRLQVSDSPLHF; CDR3nt: TGTGCCAGCAGACTTCAGGTTTCGGATTCACCCCTCCACTTT; abundance: NA; j_gene: TRBJ1-6; v_gene: TRBV7-2; d_gene: NA
CDR3aa: CASSPNRGYQETQYF; CDR3nt: TGTGCCAGCTCACCCAACAGGGGGTACCAAGAGACCCAGTACTTC; abundance: NA; j_gene: TRBJ2-5; v_gene: TRBV18; d_gene: TRBD1
CDR3aa: CASSSRQGEAFF; CDR3nt: TGTGCCAGCAGTTCCAGACAGGGTGAAGCTTTCTTT; abundance: many; j_gene: TRBJ1-1; v_gene: TRBV7-2; d_gene: TRBD1
CDR3aa: CASSLSPTTDTQYF; CDR3nt: TGCGCCAGCAGCCTCAGCCCAACCACAGATACGCAGTATTTT; abundance: many; j_gene: TRBJ2-3; v_gene: TRBV5-1; d_gene: NA
CDR3aa: CASSPRTGGFTDTQYF; CDR3nt: TGCGCCAGCAGCCCCCGGACAGGGGGCTTCACAGATACGCAGTATTTT; abundance: NA; j_gene: TRBJ2-3; v_gene: TRBV5-1; d_gene: TRBD1
CDR3aa: CASSFGGALGTQYF; CDR3nt: TGTGCCAGCAGCTTTGGGGGGGCTTTGGGTACGCAGTATTTT; abundance: NA; j_gene: TRBJ2-3; v_gene: TRBV7-8; d_gene: NA
CDR3aa: CASTNGADNTGELFF; CDR3nt: TGTGCCAGCACTAATGGGGCCGATAACACCGGGGAGCTGTTTTTT; abundance: many; j_gene: TRBJ2-2; v_gene: TRBV6-2/TRBV6-3; d_gene: NA
CDR3aa: CASSLASGALETQYF; CDR3nt: TGTGCCAGCAGCTTAGCTAGCGGAGCGTTAGAGACCCAGTACTTC; abundance: many; j_gene: TRBJ2-5; v_gene: TRBV7-9; d_gene: NA
CDR3aa: CASSFVGGLYGYTF; CDR3nt: TGTGCCAGCAGTTTTGTGGGGGGACTCTATGGCTACACCTTC; abundance: NA; j_gene: TRBJ1-2; v_gene: TRBV27; d_gene: NA
CDR3aa: CASSLSAGDPSYEQYF; CDR3nt: TGCGCCAGCAGCTTGTCAGCGGGGGACCCCTCCTACGAGCAGTACTTC; abundance: NA; j_gene: TRBJ2-7; v_gene: TRBV5-1; d_gene: TRBD2
CDR3aa: CASSLASGTGGDEQYF; CDR3nt: TGTGCCAGCAGCTTAGCTTCCGGGACAGGGGGCGACGAGCAGTACTTC; abundance: many; j_gene: TRBJ2-7; v_gene: TRBV7-9; d_gene: TRBD1
CDR3aa: CASSFADRGGSPLHF; CDR3nt: TGTGCCAGCAGTTTTGCGGACAGGGGTGGTTCACCCCTCCACTTT; abundance: many; j_gene: TRBJ1-6; v_gene: TRBV12-3/TRBV12-4; d_gene: TRBD1